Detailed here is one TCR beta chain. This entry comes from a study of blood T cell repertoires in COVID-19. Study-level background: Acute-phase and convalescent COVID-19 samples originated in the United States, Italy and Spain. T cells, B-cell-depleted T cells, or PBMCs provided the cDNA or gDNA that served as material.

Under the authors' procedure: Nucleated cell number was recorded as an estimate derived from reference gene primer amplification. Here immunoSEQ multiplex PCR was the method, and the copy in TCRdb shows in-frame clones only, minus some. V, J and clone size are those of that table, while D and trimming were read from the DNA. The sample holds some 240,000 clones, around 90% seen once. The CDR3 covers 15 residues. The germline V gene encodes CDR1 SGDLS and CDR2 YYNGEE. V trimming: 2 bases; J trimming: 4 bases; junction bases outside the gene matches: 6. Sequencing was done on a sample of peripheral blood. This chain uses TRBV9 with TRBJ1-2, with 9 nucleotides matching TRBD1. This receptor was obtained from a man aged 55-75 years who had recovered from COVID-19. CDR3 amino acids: CASSVTGTGRYGYTF. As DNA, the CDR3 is TGTGCCAGCAGCGTTACCGGGACAGGGCGCTATGGCTACACCTTC. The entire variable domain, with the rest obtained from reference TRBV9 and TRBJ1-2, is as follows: DSGVTQTPKHLITATGQRVTLRCSPRSGDLSVYWYQQSLDQGLQFLIQYYNGEERAKGNILERFSAQQFPDLHSELNLSSLELGDSALYFCASSVTGTGRYGYTFGSGTRLTVV.